Detailed here is one T cell receptor (beta chain). What antigen it recognizes has not been identified. Per-nucleotide qualities are absent, and no much larger clonotype sits a single base away. CDR1 SGHNT and CDR2 YYREEE are derived from the germline V gene (reference sequence). The V end loses 0 bases and the J end loses 2 bases, and a stretch of 10 bases separates them. Inclusive of the bounding cysteine and phenylalanine, the CDR3 is 15 residues long. The retained sequence is limited to the CDR3, 45 bases, with the frame set at the first base. This sample stems from a study of T cell responses to AZD1222 COVID-19 vaccine (dated by TCRdb to the early 2020s). Context from the whole study: TCR sequencing was performed for 233 trial participants, of whom roughly 200 were given two doses of AZD1222 and around 25 were given two doses of MenACWY control vaccine. Trial participants were enrolled into age subgroups of 18-55, 56-69 and 70-plus years, which contained about 160, 30 and 59 TCR-sequenced participants, respectively. The full study reports these points: CD4 TCRs associated with the vaccine covered the entire spike protein, and the dominant responses were in regions 160-218 and 743-854. Most participants were white British and females outnumbered males, and the authors suggested that clonal diversity may have been underestimated. No day 14 peak-response samples were available, so repertoires were characterized only after the peak T cell response. Reportedly, almost half of the unique spike-specific TCRs recognized epitopes lying outside the regions that are mutated in the B.1.351 and B.1.1.7 variants. Only a handful of AZD1222 recipients were SARS-CoV-2 seropositive at baseline, limiting conclusions about previously exposed vaccinees. After two AZD1222 doses, spike-specific TCR breadth and depth were significantly higher than at day 0 and than in MenACWY recipients. The 56-69-year group was small, and its depth increase did not reach significance, likely because of low power.

The CDR3 regions of human TCRbeta chains were analyzed by immunosequencing. In the authors' own workflow: Repertoire TCRs were checked for matches against a reference library of SARS-CoV-2-specific TCRs that had been generated using the MIRA antigen-specificity platform. Breadth was defined as the fraction of unique TCRs that were SARS-CoV-2-associated. Depth was defined as the fraction of total T cells that were SARS-CoV-2-associated. Each spike-specific TCR was assigned to its reactive spike region and to a CD4 or CD8 class using the MIRA data. Log10-transformed breadth and depth values were compared by one-way ANOVA with Sidak's multiple comparisons tests. As stored in TCRdb, this immuneACCESS dataset retains in-frame rearrangements with V and J assigned. A fraction of the clones does not appear; measured against another copy, unresolved V genes explain less than half of the discrepancy, and the remainder lacks a known reason. The D gene and trimming were derived from the DNA, and the V and J assignments and clone size from that table. This sample comprises around 190,000 clones, 80% to 90% of them detected only once. Of the sample, 9.5% to 13% falls within the top ten clones.

Sample time point, as interpreted from the label and publication: about 28 days (+/-7) after the second vaccine dose. AZD1222 recipients whose second dose came at about 4 weeks and those whose second dose came at about 12 weeks were combined into one group, since spike-specific TCR depth and breadth did not differ between the two schedules. The vaccinee samples were drawn from two UK trials, COV001 and COV002, one of which was a single-blind randomized controlled phase 2/3 trial testing AZD1222 (ChAdOx1 nCoV-19) in healthy adults. For TCRbeta chain sequencing, PBMC samples from trial participants were taken at day 0 and at day 28 after the second dose.

The V and J genes are TRBV5-4 and TRBJ2-3, with the identity of the D gene unclear. The sequence was obtained from an adult who received the AZD1222 COVID-19 vaccine. This material consisted of peripheral blood, taken 28 days after the second AZD1222 dose. The CDR3 protein is CASSLDQRYTDTQYF. The sequenced DNA is TGTGCCAGCAGCTTGGATCAGCGCTACACAGATACGCAGTATTTT.